The 9 T cell receptor beta chains presented below share a single source sample, sequenced in a study of identifying expanded T cells in peripheral blood (dated by TCRdb to between 2018 and 2021). Library method: the immunoSEQ multiplex PCR assay. Imported from immuneACCESS, the table was reduced by TCRdb to in-frame sequences with V and J called. These copies leave out some clones; in studies compared against another copy, an unresolved V gene accounts for under half, and the cause of the remainder is not known. The table for this sample lists about 86,000 clones; around 84% of them were counted only once. Roughly 4% of the sample lies in the top ten. The sample was blood. The receptors shown here come from a person aged 18 to 75 in good health.

The J gene is TRBJ2-1, the V gene TRBV19; a possible D gene is TRBD2 (6 bases). Germline assignment: CDR1 LNHDA and CDR2 SQIVND (reference sequence). V shed 6 bases and J shed 0 bases, with 18 bases lying between them. The CDR3 length is 17 residues. As DNA, the CDR3 is TGTGCCAGTAGCCCTATAGCGGCAACGAGCTCCTACAATGAGCAGTTCTTC. It encodes CASSPIAATSSYNEQFF. The variable domain in full, with the rest retrieved from reference TRBV19 and TRBJ2-1, is DGGITQSPKYLFRKEGQNVTLSCEQNLNHDAMYWYRQDPGQGLRLIYYSQIVNDFQKGDIAEGYSVSREKKESFPLTVTSAQKNPTAFYLCASSPIAATSSYNEQFFGPGTRLTVL.

This rearrangement joins TRBV19 to TRBJ1-2; no reliable D call. V was shortened by 7 bases and J by 2 bases, with 17 bases between the two germline ends. Germline assignment: CDR1 LNHDA and CDR2 SQIVND (reference sequence). This CDR3 contains 15 residues. The CDR3 spells CASMLSGVSNYGYTF. CDR3 nucleotides: TGTGCCAGTATGCTTTCGGGCGTATCGAACTATGGCTACACCTTC.

This clone occurred once. This sequence joins TRBV5-4 and TRBJ1-6, with D perhaps TRBD1 (5 bases). Germline V gives CDR1 SGHNT, CDR2 YYREEE (reference sequence). This CDR3 has 14 residues. Trimming removed 1 base from V and 8 bases from J, with 10 bases in between. The CDR3 protein is CASSLKGFDSPLHF. The CDR3 DNA reads TGTGCCAGCAGCTTGAAGGGGTTCGATTCACCCCTCCACTTT.

The sample holds a few counts of this clone. The chain combines TRBV2 with TRBJ1-6, with TRBD1 as a possible D gene (6 bases). Germline assignment: CDR1 SNHLY and CDR2 FYNNEI. Between the trimmed V and J ends, which lost 8 bases and 8 bases, there was a span of 22 bases. CDR3 size: 16 residues. The CDR3 protein is CASAPRRGASDSPLHF. The CDR3 nucleotides are TGTGCCAGCGCTCCCCGGCGGGGGGCGAGTGATTCACCCCTCCACTTT. The full variable domain, completed using reference TRBV2 and TRBJ1-6, is EPEVTQTPSHQVTQMGQEVILRCVPISNHLYFYWYRQILGQKVEFLVSFYNNEISEKSEIFDDQFSVERPDGSNFTLKIRSTKLEDSAMYFCASAPRRGASDSPLHFGNGTRLTVT.

This chain uses TRBV7-8 with TRBJ2-3; 8 positions agree with TRBD1. CDR1 is SGHVS, CDR2 FQNEAQ, per germline. Unmatched junction bases numbered 1, after V lost 6 bases and J lost 5 bases. The CDR3 covers 12 residues. This chain's CDR3 is CASSGQGDTQYF. Written as DNA, the CDR3 is TGTGCCAGCAGTGGACAGGGAGATACGCAGTATTTT. Using reference TRBV7-8 and TRBJ2-3 for the parts outside the CDR3, the full variable domain is GAGVSQSPRYKVAKRGQDVALRCDPISGHVSLFWYQQALGQGPEFLTYFQNEAQLDKSGLPSDRFFAERPEGSVSTLKIQRTQQEDSAVYLCASSGQGDTQYFGPGTRLTVL.

This rearrangement joins TRBV6-1 to TRBJ1-5; D is unclear. CDR1 is MNHNS, CDR2 SASEGT, per germline. This CDR3 contains 12 residues. Trimming cost V 2 bases and J 6 bases, with 5 bases left between them. The CDR3 DNA reads TGTGCCAGCAGTGAAATGGGTCAGCCCCAGCATTTT. Translated, it gives CASSEMGQPQHF.

The V gene is TRBV19, the J gene TRBJ1-1; 7 nucleotides align to TRBD1. V was clipped by 3 bases and J by 11 bases; unmatched bases: 9. This CDR3 region has 13 residues. Per germline, CDR1 LNHDA and CDR2 SQIVND (reference sequence). The CDR3 spells CASSISSGQIAFF. The CDR3 DNA sequence: TGTGCCAGTAGTATTTCATCGGGACAGATCGCTTTCTTT.

This chain joins TRBV21-1 and TRBJ2-7. TRBV21-1 is a pseudogene. The CDR3 spans 13 residues. CDR3 amino acids: CASSKAPPFEQYF. CDR3 in DNA: TGTGCCAGCAGCAAAGCCCCACCCTTCGAGCAGTACTTC.

CDR3 DNA sequence: TGCAGCATCGGGGGGGGTTTTAGTACAGATACGCAGTATTTT. Its protein is CSIGGGFSTDTQYF. The rearrangement joins TRBV29-1 to TRBJ2-3; 8 bases fit TRBD2. The CDR3 is 14 amino acids. Germline V lookup: CDR1 SQVTM, CDR2 ANQGSEA. V lost 8 bases to trimming and J lost 3 bases; unmatched junction nucleotides: 10.